Presented here are 27 T cell receptor beta chains from one specimen sequenced in a study of neoadjuvant nivolumab and ipilimumab in lung cancer. Assay used: immunoSEQ multiplex PCR; TCRdb lists only in-frame clones, some missing. Here the sample spans roughly 13,000 clones, 90% to 97% being singletons. This sample comprised peripheral blood, obtained after neoadjuvant nivolumab, alone or with ipilimumab, at or shortly before surgery. Receptor source: an adult with non-small cell lung cancer.

This sequence joins TRBV5-5 and TRBJ1-1; TRBD1 matches at 9 bases. The CDR3 is 13 amino acids. CDR1 is SGHKS and CDR2 is YYEKEE in the germline V gene (reference sequence). Germline trimming cut 4 bases from V and 4 bases from J; bases unmatched to any gene: 2. The CDR3 sequence: CASSQQGATEAFF. Written as DNA, the CDR3 is TGTGCCAGCAGCCAACAGGGGGCCACTGAAGCTTTCTTT.

The V call is TRBV5-4, the J call TRBJ2-1; TRBD1 might be the D (6 bases). The CDR3 extends over 16 amino acids. Between the trimmed V and J ends, which lost 0 bases and 1 base, there was a span of 11 bases. The germline CDR1 and CDR2 sequences are SGHNT and YYREEE (reference sequence). This CDR3 reads CASSLAGAISYNEQFF. DNA for the CDR3: TGTGCCAGCAGCTTGGCAGGGGCGATTTCCTACAATGAGCAGTTCTTC. The whole variable domain, remainder taken from reference TRBV5-4 and TRBJ2-1, is ETGVTQSPTHLIKTRGQQVTLRCSSQSGHNTVSWYQQALGQGPQFIFQYYREEENGRGNFPPRFSGLQFPNYSSELNVNALELDDSALYLCASSLAGAISYNEQFFGPGTRLTVL.

The chain joins TRBV18 to TRBJ1-4; unclear D gene. The germline V gene has CDR1 KGHSH and CDR2 LQKENI. This CDR3 comprises 13 residues. Deletions cut 3 bases from V and 5 bases from J, with 7 bases between. The chain's CDR3 is CASSPPGNEKLFF. CDR3 coding DNA: TGTGCCAGCTCACCCCCGGGAAATGAAAAACTGTTTTTT.

The chain employs TRBV6-5 and TRBJ1-1, with 7 bases fitting TRBD1. Trimming took 5 bases from V and 1 from J; bases not matched to a gene: 4. CDR3 length: 14 residues. The V gene's germline CDR1 is MNHEY and CDR2 SVGAGI. CDR3 sequence: CASSARTGNTEAFF. The CDR3 DNA is TGTGCCAGCAGTGCCCGGACAGGGAACACTGAAGCTTTCTTT.

This chain links TRBV4-1 with TRBJ1-1; D might be TRBD1 (5 bases). The CDR3 runs to 14 residues. V lost 1 base and J lost 2, with 8 bases in between. CDR1 MGHRA and CDR2 YSYEKL come from the germline V gene. The CDR3 region has the DNA TGCGCCAGCAGCCAAGCCGGGGGAAACACTGAAGCTTTCTTT. Residues: CASSQAGGNTEAFF.

The rearrangement joins TRBV4-2 to TRBJ2-3, with no clear D. The CDR3 totals 17 residues. V lost 0 bases and J lost 1, with 14 bases in between. Germline V gene sequence: CDR1 LGHNA, CDR2 YNFKEQ. The DNA for the CDR3 is TGTGCCAGCAGCCAAGACTTTCGGCAGTTAGGCACAGATACGCAGTATTTT. This codes for CASSQDFRQLGTDTQYF.

The chain is built from TRBV20-1 and TRBJ2-1; D is tentatively TRBD1 or TRBD2 (6 bases each). This CDR3 comprises 11 residues. Germline CDR1 and CDR2: DFQATT and SNEGSKA (reference sequence). The V end lost 7 bases, the J end lost 10 bases, and 14 bases lay between the germline ends. The CDR3 DNA reads TGCAGTGTTCCAGGGGAGGTGGAGCAGTTCTTC. Translating it yields CSVPGEVEQFF.

The V gene is TRBV4-1, the J gene TRBJ1-5, with TRBD1 matching 7 bases. V was pared by 5 bases and J by 4 bases, with 8 bases of the junction left unmatched. The CDR3 runs 15 residues. The germline CDR1 and CDR2 sequences are MGHRA and YSYEKL. CDR3 amino acids: CASSAWDSKNQPQHF. The CDR3 DNA sequence: TGCGCCAGCAGCGCCTGGGACAGTAAGAATCAGCCCCAGCATTTT.

J is TRBJ2-5 and V is TRBV11-1, with D perhaps TRBD1 or TRBD2 (5 bases each). CDR1 and CDR2 (germline): SGHAT, FQDESV (reference sequence). V lost 4 bases to trimming and J lost 4 bases, with 13 bases between them. The CDR3 totals 14 residues. The CDR3 sequence is CASSSPGTGETQYF. The CDR3 DNA reads as TGTGCCAGCAGCTCGCCGGGGACGGGAGAGACCCAGTACTTC.

This rearrangement joins TRBV11-2 to TRBJ2-1; no clear D. V dropped 1 base and J dropped 9 bases, with 10 bases sitting between them. Germline CDR1 and CDR2: SGHAT and FQNNGV. The CDR3 has 13 amino acids. CDR3 nucleotides: TGTGCCAGCAGCTTAGGTATCTCGGGTGAGCAGTTCTTC. This codes for CASSLGISGEQFF.

This chain joins TRBV6-5 and TRBJ2-7; D may match TRBD1 or TRBD2 (6 bases each). V lost 7 bases and J lost 1, with 14 bases in between. CDR1 and CDR2 (germline): MNHEY, SVGAGI. This CDR3 is 14 amino acids long. The CDR3 sequence is CASNGGAGSYEQYF. DNA of the CDR3: TGTGCCAGCAACGGGGGCGCCGGGTCCTACGAGCAGTACTTC.

The CDR3 is CASSLVARDGNTIYF. CDR3 DNA sequence: TGTGCCAGCAGCTTAGTCGCGCGAGATGGAAACACCATATATTTT. V gene TRBV7-2 combines with J gene TRBJ1-3; D is unclear. The CDR3 runs to 15 residues. V was pared by 1 base and J by 3 bases, with 10 bases between. Germline V gene sequence: CDR1 SGHTA, CDR2 FQGNSA.

This rearrangement joins TRBV29-1 to TRBJ2-1; D remains unclear. The CDR3 runs 11 residues. Germline V gives CDR1 SQVTM, CDR2 ANQGSEA. Trimming cost V 3 bases and J 6 bases, with 6 bases left between them. This CDR3 reads CSVEYFNEQFF. DNA of the CDR3: TGCAGCGTTGAGTACTTCAATGAGCAGTTCTTC.

The chain couples TRBV9 to TRBJ2-2; D is unresolved. Germline CDR1 reads SGDLS; CDR2 reads YYNGEE. V was cut by 0 bases and J by 3 bases, with 6 bases left in between. This CDR3 spans 14 amino acids. The CDR3 here is CASSVVGYTGELFF. The DNA for the CDR3 is TGTGCCAGCAGCGTAGTGGGCTACACCGGGGAGCTGTTTTTT.

The table lists this clone with a count of one. This chain connects TRBV27 to TRBJ2-1, with 10 bases matching TRBD1. The ends lost 0 bases at V and 6 bases at J; junction bases unmatched: 2. This CDR3 region has 15 residues. Germline values: CDR1 MNHEY, CDR2 SMNVEV (reference sequence). The CDR3 coding sequence is TGTGCCAGCAGTTTATCAGGACAGGGGGTCAATGAGCAGTTCTTC. It is translated as CASSLSGQGVNEQFF.

This clone was seen just once. The chain couples TRBV6-6 to TRBJ2-7; D ambiguous. CDR1 MNHNY and CDR2 SVGAGI come from the germline V gene (reference sequence). The CDR3 runs to 13 residues. Trimming removed 2 bases from V and 5 bases from J, with 10 bases in between. DNA for the CDR3: TGTGCCAGCAGTTACCCAGCCTCGGACGAGCAGTACTTC. Translation gives CASSYPASDEQYF.

The rearrangement joins TRBV18 to TRBJ2-7, with TRBD2 identical over 11 bases. The germline V gene has CDR1 KGHSH and CDR2 LQKENI. J gave up 0 bases and V 3 bases, and 7 bases lay outside the gene matches. The length of the CDR3 is 17 residues. CDR3 nucleotides: TGTGCCAGCTCACCCCAGACTAGCGGGACGAGCTCCTACGAGCAGTACTTC. As protein: CASSPQTSGTSSYEQYF.

V and J are TRBV6-1 and TRBJ2-7; D is uncertain. Germline loops: CDR1 MNHNS, CDR2 SASEGT. The CDR3 consists of 14 residues. Trimming took off 7 bases at V and 6 bases at J, with 19 bases between the two ends. The CDR3 is CASTETPAFLEQYF. The CDR3 DNA sequence: TGTGCCAGCACTGAGACGCCCGCCTTCCTCGAGCAGTACTTC.

The chain joins TRBV9 to TRBJ2-3; tentative D call: TRBD2 (6 bases). The CDR3 is made up of 17 amino acids. Germline V gene lookup returns CDR1 SGDLS and CDR2 YYNGEE. Trimming cost V 4 bases and J 0 bases, with 18 bases left between them. CDR3 DNA: TGTGCCAGCAGCCTTCGGGGAGCGGGTACTAGCACAGATACGCAGTATTTT. Translating gives CASSLRGAGTSTDTQYF.

CDR3 amino acids: CASSLYARGTDTQYF. As DNA, the CDR3 is TGTGCCAGCAGCTTATATGCCAGGGGGACAGATACGCAGTATTTT. The chain links TRBV7-8 to TRBJ2-3; 7 bases match TRBD1. CDR1 is SGHVS and CDR2 is FQNEAQ in the germline V gene. The junction had 5 bases not matched to a gene; V was cut back by 2 bases and J by 3 bases. CDR3 length equals 15 residues.

V and J are TRBV9 and TRBJ1-2; the D is unclear. CDR1 SGDLS and CDR2 YYNGEE come from the germline V gene. The CDR3 has 13 amino acids. The V gene lost 0 bases and the J gene lost 2 bases, with 5 bases spanning the gap. The CDR3 region has the DNA TGTGCCAGCAGCGTAGGGGAGAACTATGGCTACACCTTC. Encoded protein: CASSVGENYGYTF.

The chain has TRBV27 and TRBJ2-1; D call uncertain. This CDR3 has 11 residues. V lost 7 bases and J lost 5, with 6 bases in between. The germline V gene has CDR1 MNHEY and CDR2 SMNVEV (reference sequence). CDR3 loop: CASTRDNEQFF. CDR3 DNA sequence: TGTGCCAGCACTCGGGACAATGAGCAGTTCTTC.

The chain recombines TRBV6-1 with TRBJ1-1; 7 nucleotides agree with TRBD1. CDR3 length: 13 residues. The germline gives CDR1 MNHNS, CDR2 SASEGT. The V segment lost 7 bases and the J segment 3 bases; nucleotides outside the gene matches: 5. The CDR3 protein is CASIRQGHTEAFF. CDR3 nucleotide sequence: TGTGCCAGCATCAGACAGGGACACACTGAAGCTTTCTTT.

The gene calls are TRBV2 and TRBJ2-7; D may correspond to TRBD1 or TRBD2 (6 bases each). V dropped 6 bases and J dropped 0 bases, with 21 bases sitting between them. This CDR3 contains 17 residues. CDR1 is SNHLY and CDR2 is FYNNEI in the germline V gene. The CDR3 here is CASRGRWQGPSSYEQYF. DNA of the CDR3: TGTGCCAGCAGGGGGAGGTGGCAGGGGCCCAGCTCCTACGAGCAGTACTTC.

The rearrangement uses TRBV27 and TRBJ1-2, with unresolved D. Deletions cut 2 bases from V and 3 bases from J, with 10 bases between. The germline gives CDR1 MNHEY, CDR2 SMNVEV (reference sequence). The CDR3 spans 14 residues. CDR3 sequence reads: CASSLVGPDYGYTF. The DNA for the CDR3 is TGTGCCAGCAGTTTAGTTGGCCCGGACTATGGCTACACCTTC.

V usage is TRBV20-1 and J usage is TRBJ2-1; D unresolved. The CDR3 is 11 amino acids. Germline CDR1 and CDR2: DFQATT and SNEGSKA (reference sequence). The germline V and J ends were trimmed by 5 bases and 3 bases, with 5 bases remaining between them. Here the CDR3 DNA reads TGCAGTGCTCAGCACTACAATGAGCAGTTCTTC. Translation gives CSAQHYNEQFF.

The V call is TRBV7-2, the J call TRBJ2-1; 7 bases match TRBD2. This CDR3 spans 16 amino acids. CDR1 and CDR2 from the germline V gene are SGHTA and FQGNSA. V lost 1 base and J lost 2; bases outside the gene matches: 5. CDR3 residues: CASSLEGLGPYNEQFF. The DNA of the CDR3 is TGTGCCAGCAGCTTAGAAGGACTAGGCCCCTACAATGAGCAGTTCTTC.